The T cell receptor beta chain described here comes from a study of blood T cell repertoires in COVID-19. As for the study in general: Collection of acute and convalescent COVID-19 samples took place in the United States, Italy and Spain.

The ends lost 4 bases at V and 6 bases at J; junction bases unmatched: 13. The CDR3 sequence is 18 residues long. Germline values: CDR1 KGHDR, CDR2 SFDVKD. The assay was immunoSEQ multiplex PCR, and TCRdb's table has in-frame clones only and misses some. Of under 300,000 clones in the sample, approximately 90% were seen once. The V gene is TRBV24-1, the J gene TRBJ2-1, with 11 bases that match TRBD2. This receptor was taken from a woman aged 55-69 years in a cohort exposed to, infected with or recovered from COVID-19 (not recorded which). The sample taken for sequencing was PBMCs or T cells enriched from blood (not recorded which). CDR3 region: CATSEGGLLAGVGNEQFF. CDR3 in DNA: TGTGCCACCAGTGAGGGGGGTCTACTAGCGGGAGTAGGCAATGAGCAGTTCTTC.